This T cell receptor (beta chain) was profiled in a study of T cells after yellow fever vaccination. Study-level findings and limits: Abundant clonotypes (contaminants from the bulk population) could be present in FACS-sorted repertoires. Once the booster was given, most primary-vaccination clones reappeared, at roughly 96% for CD4 and approximately 88% for CD8.

The CDR3 is made up of 14 amino acids. Germline CDR1 reads LNHDA; CDR2 reads SQIVND (reference sequence). The germline V and J ends were trimmed by 0 bases and 2 bases, with 8 bases remaining between them. UMIs and a universal primer site were added when TCR cDNA was made by 5'RACE template switching. Using its own MiXCR run on the 5' RACE reads, TCRdb lists one record per CDR3 protein. The sample shows around 590,000 distinct CDR3 sequences, 10% to 15% of them seen only once. Only a few counts were recorded for this clonotype. Its target is unknown. The source of this sequence is a man aged 30 to 45 who received the YFV17D yellow fever vaccine. The chain uses TRBV19 and TRBJ2-7, with D unclear. The sequencing here drew on PBMCs, taken on the day of the yellow fever booster vaccination. CDR3 nucleotide sequence: TGTGCCAGTAGTATAGAGGGCAGAACCTACGAGCAGTACTTC. Amino acids: CASSIEGRTYEQYF.